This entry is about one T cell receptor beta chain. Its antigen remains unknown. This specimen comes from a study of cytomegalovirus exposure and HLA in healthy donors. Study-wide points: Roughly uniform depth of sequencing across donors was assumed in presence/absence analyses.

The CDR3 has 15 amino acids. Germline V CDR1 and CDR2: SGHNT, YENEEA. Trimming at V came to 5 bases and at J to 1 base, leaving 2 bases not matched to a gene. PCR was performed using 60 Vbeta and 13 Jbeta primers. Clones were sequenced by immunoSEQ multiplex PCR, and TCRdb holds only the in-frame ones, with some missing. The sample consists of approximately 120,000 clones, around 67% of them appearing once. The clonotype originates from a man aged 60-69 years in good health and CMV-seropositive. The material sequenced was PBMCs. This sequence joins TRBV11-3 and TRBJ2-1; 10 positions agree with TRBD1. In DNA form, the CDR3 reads TGTGCCAGCAGCGGGGACAGGGGTTCCTACAATGAGCAGTTCTTC. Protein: CASSGDRGSYNEQFF.